A selection of T cell receptor beta chains follows, all from one sample in a study of T-cell memory formation after mild COVID-19. TCRdb redid the calling of the 5' RACE reads with MiXCR, one entry per CDR3 protein. The data hold about 560,000 distinct CDR3 sequences, with about 18% observed a single time. Material: PBMCs or a T cell subset sorted from them (not recorded which). The receptors derive from an adult woman who had mild COVID-19 (a few samples of this study predate the infection). Cell type and time point are not known. Both conserved end residues are part of each CDR3. D genes are given only for firm matches. Where a row states a size, it is once, few, many or the class of an expanded clone; other rows omit it.

j_gene	d_gene	abundance	v_gene	CDR3aa	CDR3nt
TRBJ1-6	-	few	TRBV6-5	CASRGRDSPLHF	TGTGCCAGCAGGGGGAGGGATTCACCCCTCCACTTT
TRBJ1-2	-	few	TRBV3-1	CASSQNRVTYYGYTF	TGTGCCAGCAGCCAAAACAGGGTTACCTACTATGGCTACACCTTC
TRBJ2-5	-	few	TRBV2	CASSLDRQETQYF	TGTGCCAGCAGCTTGGACAGACAAGAGACCCAGTACTTC
TRBJ2-1	TRBD2	-	TRBV12-3/TRBV12-4	CASSFGGGIAGVSYNEQFF	TGTGCCAGCAGTTTCGGCGGGGGCATAGCGGGAGTCTCCTACAATGAGCAGTTCTTC
TRBJ1-1	-	-	TRBV2	CASSELANTEAFF	TGTGCCAGCAGTGAACTAGCGAACACTGAAGCTTTCTTT
TRBJ2-1	-	-	TRBV18	CASSPVNLLGNEQFF	TGTGCCAGCTCACCAGTGAACCTCCTGGGGAATGAGCAGTTCTTC
TRBJ2-7	-	-	TRBV12-3/TRBV12-4	CASSRLWDVLLGEQYF	TGTGCCAGCAGTCGACTATGGGACGTTCTTCTGGGCGAGCAGTACTTC
TRBJ2-3	-	-	TRBV29-1	CSVDAVPGGTDTQYF	TGCAGCGTTGACGCTGTTCCAGGGGGCACAGATACGCAGTATTTT
TRBJ2-7	TRBD2	few	TRBV3-1	CASSQDPASGAEQYF	TGTGCCAGCAGCCAAGATCCGGCTAGCGGGGCTGAGCAGTACTTC
TRBJ2-1	TRBD1	few	TRBV7-6	CASTRNTGRGLSYEQFF	TGTGCCAGCACCCGTAATACGGGCAGGGGGCTGAGCTATGAGCAGTTCTTC
TRBJ2-1	-	-	TRBV6-5	CASTSLASGYNEQFF	TGTGCCAGCACAAGTTTGGCGAGCGGGTACAATGAGCAGTTCTTC
TRBJ2-1	TRBD2	-	TRBV20-1	CSASLGTSGTNEQFF	TGCAGTGCTAGCCTAGGGACTAGCGGGACCAATGAGCAGTTCTTC
TRBJ1-4	-	many	TRBV5-4	CASSLEVAIADEKLFF	TGTGCCAGCAGCTTGGAGGTGGCGATAGCAGACGAAAAACTGTTTTTT
TRBJ2-1	-	-	TRBV11-3	CASSYRSKGGPYNEQFF	TGTGCCAGCAGCTACCGGTCTAAGGGCGGGCCCTACAATGAGCAGTTCTTC
TRBJ1-2	-	many	TRBV15	CATSRDRTFYGYTF	TGTGCCACCAGCAGAGACAGGACTTTCTATGGCTACACCTTC
TRBJ2-7	TRBD1	few	TRBV6-6	CASSKTGESYEQYF	TGTGCCAGCAGTAAGACAGGGGAATCCTACGAGCAGTACTTC